Below, 27 T cell receptor beta chains from the same sample are listed, as sequenced in a study of patients and donors after allogeneic stem cell transplantation. TCRdb called the RT-PCR reads again in MiXCR, with one record for every CDR3 protein. Here the sample spans 200,000 to 250,000 distinct CDR3 sequences, approximately 14% being singletons. Sequenced material: blood, either unsorted or a sorted T cell fraction (not recorded which). The origin of the receptors is a human donor who was either an allogeneic HSCT recipient or a stem cell or donor lymphocyte infusion donor (not recorded which). It is not recorded whose cells these are; they may come from a transplant donor.

This clonotype was seen at least ten times. CDR3 amino acids: CASSSGRGNQPQHF. DNA for the CDR3: TGTGCCAGCAGTTCCGGCCGTGGCAATCAGCCCCAGCATTTT. This chain links TRBV28 with TRBJ1-5; D is undetermined. CDR1 and CDR2 (germline): MDHEN, SYDVKM. The CDR3 is 14 residues long. Trimming stripped 4 bases from V and 2 bases from J, with 9 bases between. Complete variable domain (other parts from reference TRBV28 and TRBJ1-5): DVKVTQSSRYLVKRTGEKVFLECVQDMDHENMFWYRQDPGLGLRLIYFSYDVKMKEKGDIPEGYSVSREKKERFSLILESASTNQTSMYLCASSSGRGNQPQHFGDGTRLSIL.

DNA of the CDR3: TGTGCCAGCTCACCACCCCCCCAAGAGACCCAGTACTTC. Amino acids: CASSPPPQETQYF. The rearrangement uses TRBV18 and TRBJ2-5; D not certain. V lost 0 bases and J 1 base, leaving 3 bases between the germline ends. This CDR3 is 13 amino acids long. Per germline, CDR1 KGHSH and CDR2 LQKENI.

This clonotype was detected only a few times. The chain joins TRBV4-2 to TRBJ2-5, with 8 nucleotides matching TRBD2. The CDR3 covers 15 residues. Germline V gene data show CDR1 as LGHNA and CDR2 as YNFKEQ. Trimming took 1 base from V and 5 from J; bases not matched to a gene: 6. CDR3 in DNA: TGTGCCAGCAGCCAAGTTACTAGCGGTACGGAGACCCAGTACTTC. Translation gives CASSQVTSGTETQYF.

The sample holds a few counts of this clonotype. This chain joins TRBV3-1 and TRBJ2-3, with D possibly being TRBD1 or TRBD2 (5 bases each). In germline, CDR1 is LGHDT, CDR2 YNNKEL (reference sequence). Trimming stripped 4 bases from V and 3 bases from J, with 11 bases between. CDR3 size: 14 residues. The CDR3 here is CASSPGWGTDTQYF. The CDR3, as DNA: TGTGCCAGCAGCCCCGGGTGGGGGACAGATACGCAGTATTTT.

This clonotype was counted only a few times. V and J are TRBV19 and TRBJ2-5, with D possibly being TRBD2 (5 bases). CDR1 LNHDA and CDR2 SQIVND come from the germline V gene (reference sequence). The length of the CDR3 is 15 residues. The ends were cut back, 3 bases at V and 2 bases at J, with 13 bases in the middle. In nucleotides, the CDR3 is TGTGCCAGTAGTATTCGGGGTACCCCACAAGAGACCCAGTACTTC. Protein product: CASSIRGTPQETQYF.

This clonotype was seen a few times. This chain connects TRBV11-2 to TRBJ2-7; 9 bases align to TRBD1. Germline trimming cut 5 bases from V and 2 bases from J; bases unmatched to any gene: 7. The germline CDR1 and CDR2 sequences are SGHAT and FQNNGV. This CDR3 region has 15 residues. The CDR3: CASSANRGRTYEQYF. The CDR3 DNA is TGTGCCAGCAGCGCGAACAGGGGGCGCACCTACGAGCAGTACTTC.

The rearrangement links TRBV20-1 to TRBJ1-5, with TRBD1 as a possible D gene (5 bases). V was shortened by 3 bases and J by 7 bases, with 16 bases between the two germline ends. There are 14 residues in the CDR3. Germline CDR1 and CDR2: DFQATT and SNEGSKA (reference sequence). The CDR3 loop is CSARTPQGGQPQHF. As DNA, the CDR3 is TGCAGTGCTAGGACCCCCCAGGGCGGGCAGCCCCAGCATTTT.

This clonotype occurred many times. This chain joins TRBV29-1 and TRBJ2-7; D is undetermined. Trimming shortened V by 2 bases and J by 6 bases, and 17 bases separated the two germline ends. Germline-derived CDR1 and CDR2 are SQVTM and ANQGSEA. This CDR3 has 14 amino acids. DNA for the CDR3: TGCAGCGTTGAAACCTCCAATCTAATGGGCGAGCAGTACTTC. It translates to CSVETSNLMGEQYF.

The V gene is TRBV12-3 or TRBV12-4, the J gene TRBJ1-2; TRBD1 matches at 10 bases. J gave up 7 bases and V 6 bases, and 8 bases lay outside the gene matches. CDR3 length equals 14 residues. CDR3 amino acids: CASRKPGQGLGYTF. For the CDR3, the DNA is TGTGCCAGCAGAAAACCGGGACAGGGGCTTGGCTACACCTTC.

V is TRBV27 and J is TRBJ2-3; D is unresolved. The CDR3 runs 13 residues. Between the trimmed V and J ends, which lost 7 bases and 1 base, there was a span of 9 bases. Germline V lookup: CDR1 MNHEY, CDR2 SMNVEV (reference sequence). The chain's CDR3 is CASTNTGTDTQYF. In nucleotides, the CDR3 is TGTGCCAGCACCAACACGGGCACAGATACGCAGTATTTT.

This clonotype was seen only a few times. The chain couples TRBV15 to TRBJ2-1, with 12 bases identical to TRBD2. V lost 3 bases and J lost 7; bases outside the gene matches: 7. The germline gives CDR1 LNHNV, CDR2 YYDKDF (reference sequence). This CDR3 is built from 16 residues. CDR3 residues: CATSSRLAGERNEQFF. CDR3 sequence (DNA): TGTGCCACCAGCAGTAGACTAGCGGGAGAACGGAATGAGCAGTTCTTC.

The sample holds many counts of this clonotype. The rearrangement uses TRBV4-1 and TRBJ2-7; D not resolved. Germline CDR1 reads MGHRA; CDR2 reads YSYEKL. CDR3 length equals 16 residues. The V end lost 4 bases, the J end lost 2 bases, and 18 bases lay between the germline ends. The CDR3 coding sequence is TGCGCCAGCAGCCGAGAAGACGTGCTTGGGCCCTACGAGCAGTACTTC. Residues: CASSREDVLGPYEQYF.

This clonotype was found many times. V gene TRBV20-1 combines with J gene TRBJ2-3; D possibly corresponds to TRBD2 (5 bases). Germline V gives CDR1 DFQATT, CDR2 SNEGSKA (reference sequence). Trimming left V 6 bases short and J 3 bases short, with 13 bases between. There are 13 residues in the CDR3. CDR3 sequence: CSAAGRGTDTQYF. The CDR3 coding sequence is TGCAGTGCCGCTGGGAGAGGGACAGATACGCAGTATTTT.

This clonotype turned up a few times. This sequence joins TRBV6-6 and TRBJ1-4, with a tentative D call TRBD1 (5 bases). The CDR3 consists of 13 residues. V was trimmed by 10 bases and J by 4 bases, leaving 13 bases between them. The germline V gene encodes CDR1 MNHNY and CDR2 SVGAGI (reference sequence). The CDR3: CATTGAFNEKLFF. The CDR3 bases are TGTGCCACTACAGGAGCCTTTAATGAAAAACTGTTTTTT.

This clonotype was observed at least ten times. The CDR3 is CASSALAGGRDEQFF. The CDR3 nucleotides are TGTGCCAGCAGCGCACTAGCGGGAGGGAGGGATGAGCAGTTCTTC. This chain links TRBV11-2 with TRBJ2-1; the match to TRBD2 covers 13 bases. Unmatched junction bases numbered 6, after V lost 5 bases and J lost 8 bases. CDR1 and CDR2 (germline): SGHAT, FQNNGV. The CDR3 extends over 15 amino acids.

This rearrangement joins TRBV19 to TRBJ2-7, with TRBD2 matching over 7 bases. Per germline, CDR1 LNHDA and CDR2 SQIVND (reference sequence). V trimming: 3 bases; J trimming: 7 bases; junction bases outside the gene matches: 9. The CDR3 totals 14 residues. The CDR3, as DNA: TGTGCCAGTAGTATGGGTGCGGGAGCAGCGGAGCAGTACTTC. It is translated as CASSMGAGAAEQYF.

In this sample, this clonotype turned up a few times. V and J are TRBV12-3 or TRBV12-4 and TRBJ2-1, with D unresolved. The V end lost 6 bases, the J end lost 8 bases, and 14 bases lay between the germline ends. CDR3 length equals 13 residues. The CDR3 DNA is TGTGCCAGCAGCAAGTCTGGCCTCGATGAGCAGTTCTTC. The encoded protein is CASSKSGLDEQFF.

V and J are TRBV20-1 and TRBJ1-1; TRBD1 aligns across 10 bases. Germline CDR1 is DFQATT and CDR2 is SNEGSKA (reference sequence). CDR3 size: 17 residues. V trimming: 1 base; J trimming: 0 bases; junction bases outside the gene matches: 8. CDR3 nucleotide sequence: TGCAGTGCTAGAGGACCGGGACAGGGGTTGATGAACACTGAAGCTTTCTTT. It is translated as CSARGPGQGLMNTEAFF.

The CDR3 protein is CASFRGDLYEQYF. CDR3 sequence (DNA): TGTGCCAGCTTCAGGGGCGATTTGTACGAGCAGTACTTC. The V and J genes are TRBV2 and TRBJ2-7, with D possibly matching TRBD1 (6 bases). Trimming left V 8 bases short and J 4 bases short, with 15 bases between. The CDR3 spans 13 residues. The V gene's germline CDR1 is SNHLY and CDR2 FYNNEI. Together with reference TRBV2 and TRBJ2-7, the CDR3 gives the full variable domain: EPEVTQTPSHQVTQMGQEVILRCVPISNHLYFYWYRQILGQKVEFLVSFYNNEISEKSEIFDDQFSVERPDGSNFTLKIRSTKLEDSAMYFCASFRGDLYEQYFGPGTRLTVT.

J is TRBJ1-1 and V is TRBV7-8, with TRBD1 identical over 7 bases. With V trimmed by 5 bases and J by 9 bases, 12 bases remained unmatched. CDR3 length: 14 amino acids. Germline assignment: CDR1 SGHVS and CDR2 FQNEAQ. In DNA, the CDR3 is TGTGCCAGCAGCCCGTCCGACAGGGTGATTAAAGCTTTCTTT. Translated: CASSPSDRVIKAFF.

This clonotype was detected ten times or more. The chain recombines TRBV27 with TRBJ1-5; tentative D call: TRBD1 (5 bases). Germline V CDR1 and CDR2: MNHEY, SMNVEV (reference sequence). The CDR3 has 14 amino acids. V lost 8 bases and J lost 0, with 11 bases in between. CDR3 loop: CASGGRDSNQPQHF. In nucleotides, the CDR3 is TGTGCCAGCGGCGGCAGGGATAGCAATCAGCCCCAGCATTTT.

A few counts support this clonotype. The CDR3 DNA is TGCGCCAGCACCCTTGGTTCTAGCGGGAGTTACAACGAGCAGTACTTC. Its translation: CASTLGSSGSYNEQYF. The genes are TRBV5-1 and TRBJ2-7, with 10 bases aligning to TRBD2. The CDR3 sequence is 16 residues long. Unmatched junction bases numbered 14, after V lost 6 bases and J lost 5 bases. CDR1 and CDR2 from the germline V gene are SGHRS and YFSETQ. The full variable domain, rest sourced from reference TRBV5-1 and TRBJ2-7, is KAGVTQTPRYLIKTRGQQVTLSCSPISGHRSVSWYQQTPGQGLQFLFEYFSETQRNKGNFPGRFSGRQFSNSRSEMNVSTLELGDSALYLCASTLGSSGSYNEQYFGPGTRLTVT.

This clonotype occurred a few times. The chain has TRBV20-1 and TRBJ2-7; the D gene is possibly TRBD2 (6 bases). Trimming cost V 4 bases and J 6 bases, with 10 bases left between them. Germline CDR1 is DFQATT and CDR2 is SNEGSKA (reference sequence). The CDR3 runs to 11 residues. The CDR3 sequence: CSAKGGPEQYF. CDR3 bases: TGCAGTGCTAAAGGAGGGCCCGAGCAGTACTTC.

This clonotype has ten or more counts. This chain links TRBV7-9 with TRBJ1-2, with D possibly TRBD1 on 5 matching bases. This CDR3 is 15 amino acids long. Germline-derived CDR1 and CDR2 are SEHNR and FQNEAQ (reference sequence). V was trimmed by 6 bases and J by 2 bases, leaving 16 bases between them. DNA of the CDR3: TGTGCCAGCAGAAAACCTGCCGGGGGGAACTATGGCTACACCTTC. It encodes CASRKPAGGNYGYTF. The full variable domain, rest sourced from reference TRBV7-9 and TRBJ1-2, is DTGVSQNPRHKITKRGQNVTFRCDPISEHNRLYWYRQTLGQGPEFLTYFQNEAQLEKSRLLSDRFSAERPKGSFSTLEIQRTEQGDSAMYLCASRKPAGGNYGYTFGSGTRLTVV.

This clonotype showed up just a few times. The rearrangement uses TRBV27 and TRBJ2-7; a weak D match, TRBD1 (6 bases). V was pared by 5 bases and J by 6 bases, with 20 bases between. Germline V lookup: CDR1 MNHEY, CDR2 SMNVEV (reference sequence). The CDR3 has 15 residues. CDR3 loop: CASSHLTGLQGEQYF. The CDR3 DNA reads TGTGCCAGCAGTCACCTTACGGGCTTACAGGGCGAGCAGTACTTC.

Written as DNA, the CDR3 is TGTGCCAGCACCGACTGGGTGGGACAGTCCTACGAGCAGTACTTC. Translated: CASTDWVGQSYEQYF. This chain links TRBV6-1 with TRBJ2-7; 7 bases fit TRBD1. CDR3 length: 15 residues. The V gene's germline CDR1 is MNHNS and CDR2 SASEGT. With V trimmed by 7 bases and J by 1 base, 10 bases remained unmatched.

In its sample, this clonotype was seen many times. This sequence joins TRBV4-2 and TRBJ2-1, with 9 bases lining up with TRBD2. Per the germline V gene, CDR1 is LGHNA and CDR2 is YNFKEQ. Trimming took 0 bases from V and 6 from J; bases not matched to a gene: 6. The CDR3 length is 16 residues. CDR3 nucleotides: TGTGCCAGCAGCCAAGATGGCGGGGGGGCCTCCAATGAGCAGTTCTTC. Its translation is CASSQDGGGASNEQFF.